This entry describes one TCR beta chain. The repertoire was sequenced with immunoSEQ multiplex PCR; TCRdb's copy has only in-frame clones and lacks some. Of approximately 92,000 clones in the sample, 91% were seen once. These data are taken from a study of T cell responses to AZD1222 COVID-19 vaccine. This CDR3 is 14 amino acids long. Trimming removed 6 bases from V and 1 base from J, with 12 bases in between. Per germline, CDR1 SEHNR and CDR2 FQNEAQ (reference sequence). Sequencing used peripheral blood, obtained on day 0 of AZD1222 vaccination. V is TRBV7-9 and J is TRBJ1-1; TRBD1 is a possible D gene (5 bases). This TCR was sampled from an adult in good health. Written as DNA, the CDR3 is TGTGCCAGCAGGATAGAACAGGAGAACACTGAAGCTTTCTTT. It is translated as CASRIEQENTEAFF.